These 21 T cell receptor beta chains share one sample of origin, sequenced in a study of neoadjuvant anti-PD-1 for oral cavity cancer. Sequencing was performed with immunoSEQ multiplex PCR; in TCRdb, only in-frame clones are kept and a portion is missing. The sample yields 30,000 to 40,000 clones, 85% to 90% seen once. The material sequenced was PBMCs, taken before nivolumab (anti-PD-1) treatment. Every receptor here comes from a person between 35 and 79 years old with oral cavity squamous cell carcinoma.

The chain carries TRBV5-1 and TRBJ1-1, with 9 bases matching TRBD1. CDR1 and CDR2 (germline): SGHRS, YFSETQ. The trim removed 0 bases at V and 5 bases at J, leaving 8 bases unmatched. The CDR3 covers 16 residues. In nucleotides, the CDR3 is TGCGCCAGCAGCTTGGTGGGACAGGGAGGTAAGACTGAAGCTTTCTTT. The encoded protein is CASSLVGQGGKTEAFF.

This rearrangement joins TRBV18 to TRBJ1-1, with unresolved D. Germline assignment: CDR1 KGHSH and CDR2 LQKENI. Trimming removed 2 bases at V and 3 bases at J, with 7 bases between. The CDR3 runs to 13 residues. The CDR3 region has the DNA TGTGCCAGCTCACCAGAGAGGGACACTGAAGCTTTCTTT. Its protein product is CASSPERDTEAFF.

The V and J genes are TRBV27 and TRBJ2-3; a weak D match, TRBD2 (6 bases). V was trimmed by 4 bases and J by 6 bases, leaving 11 bases between them. The CDR3 is made up of 13 amino acids. In germline, CDR1 is MNHEY, CDR2 SMNVEV (reference sequence). CDR3 DNA sequence: TGTGCCAGCAGTTCTGCGGGAAGGGATACGCAGTATTTT. Amino acid sequence: CASSSAGRDTQYF.

CDR3 nucleotide sequence: TGTGCCAGCAGCCAAGATTTCGGTGAAAAACTGTTTTTT. It specifies CASSQDFGEKLFF. The chain is built from TRBV4-2 and TRBJ1-4; D not certain. Germline CDR1 LGHNA, CDR2 YNFKEQ. V was cut by 0 bases and J by 7 bases, with 6 bases left in between. CDR3 size: 13 residues.

This chain connects TRBV27 to TRBJ2-2; D is possibly TRBD1 (5 bases). Per the germline V gene, CDR1 is MNHEY and CDR2 is SMNVEV (reference sequence). The V and J ends lost 0 bases and 4 bases respectively, with 12 bases between them. The CDR3 is made up of 16 amino acids. The CDR3, as DNA: TGTGCCAGCAGTTTATCGTGGGGCGATAGCACCGGGGAGCTGTTTTTT. Protein: CASSLSWGDSTGELFF.

This chain connects TRBV19 to TRBJ1-2; no clear D. Germline V gene sequence: CDR1 LNHDA, CDR2 SQIVND (reference sequence). V lost 1 base, J lost 8 bases, and 11 bases lay in between. CDR3 length equals 13 residues. This CDR3 reads CASSIVNGRGYTF. The CDR3 DNA is TGTGCCAGTAGTATAGTGAATGGAAGGGGCTACACCTTC.

The J gene is TRBJ1-5, the V gene TRBV6-6; D remains unclear. This CDR3 has 15 residues. Trimming removed 6 bases at V and 0 bases at J, with 12 bases between. Germline V lookup: CDR1 MNHNY, CDR2 SVGAGI (reference sequence). The CDR3 reads CASRATDHSNQPQHF. In nucleotides, the CDR3 is TGTGCCAGCAGAGCGACTGACCATAGCAATCAGCCCCAGCATTTT.

This chain joins TRBV11-2 and TRBJ2-3; D might be TRBD2 (7 bases). Germline V lookup: CDR1 SGHAT, CDR2 FQNNGV. This CDR3 has 16 residues. V was pared by 4 bases and J by 7 bases, with 21 bases between. The CDR3: CASSSPLGGGPNTQYF. The CDR3 nucleotides read TGTGCCAGCAGCTCACCTTTGGGGGGGGGCCCGAATACGCAGTATTTT.

This chain uses TRBV30 with TRBJ1-1; tentative D call: TRBD1 (5 bases). Per the germline V gene, CDR1 is GTSNPN and CDR2 is SVGIG (reference sequence). The V and J ends lost 2 bases and 1 base respectively, with 8 bases between them. There are 13 residues in the CDR3. This chain's CDR3 is CAWSRGRNTEAFF. The CDR3 DNA follows: TGTGCCTGGAGTAGGGGACGGAACACTGAAGCTTTCTTT.

J is TRBJ1-1 and V is TRBV29-1; TRBD1 aligns across 9 bases. Looked up from germline, CDR1 is SQVTM and CDR2 is ANQGSEA. The CDR3 consists of 14 residues. V lost 4 bases, J lost 1 base, and 4 bases stayed unmatched. CDR3 in amino acids: CSVGTGVGNTEAFF. In nucleotides, the CDR3 is TGCAGCGTTGGGACAGGGGTTGGGAACACTGAAGCTTTCTTT.

The CDR3, as DNA: TGTGCCAGCAGTATCTTCCCAGGGGGCGTCTATAATTCACCCCTCCACTTT. This sequence encodes CASSIFPGGVYNSPLHF. V usage is TRBV27 and J usage is TRBJ1-6, with 8 bases matching TRBD1. Per the germline V gene, CDR1 is MNHEY and CDR2 is SMNVEV (reference sequence). There are 17 residues in the CDR3. J lost 3 bases, V lost 5 bases, and 9 bases had no gene match.

This chain joins TRBV27 and TRBJ2-7, with 8 nucleotides matching TRBD2. V was pared by 2 bases and J by 5 bases, with 11 bases of the junction left unmatched. The CDR3 has 16 residues. CDR1 and CDR2 (germline): MNHEY, SMNVEV (reference sequence). The CDR3 sequence: CASSLVPGSGDHEQYF. DNA of the CDR3: TGTGCCAGCAGTTTAGTTCCGGGTAGCGGGGATCACGAGCAGTACTTC.

The rearrangement uses TRBV7-8 and TRBJ1-1, with 9 bases lining up with TRBD1. After removal of 0 bases from V and 12 bases from J, the junction contained 8 bases not matched to a gene. The V gene's germline CDR1 is SGHVS and CDR2 FQNEAQ. This CDR3 contains 14 residues. The CDR3 sequence: CASSLAAGQGESFF. Here the CDR3 DNA reads TGTGCCAGCAGCTTAGCGGCGGGACAGGGAGAGTCTTTCTTT.

J is TRBJ2-2 and V is TRBV2, with a possible D match to TRBD2 (6 bases). CDR1 SNHLY and CDR2 FYNNEI come from the germline V gene. V lost 8 bases and J lost 4, with 23 bases in between. This CDR3 spans 17 amino acids. CDR3 loop: CASSLGPTRGGTGELFF. DNA for the CDR3: TGTGCCAGCTCGCTGGGGCCGACTAGGGGCGGCACCGGGGAGCTGTTTTTT.

DNA for the CDR3: TGTGCCAGCAGTGAGTCAGGTCTTGGCTACACCTTC. This encodes CASSESGLGYTF. The V gene is TRBV6-1, the J gene TRBJ1-2; no clear D gene. There are 12 residues in the CDR3. Between the trimmed V and J ends, which lost 3 bases and 7 bases, there was a span of 9 bases. In germline, CDR1 is MNHNS, CDR2 SASEGT.

The chain couples TRBV7-8 to TRBJ1-1, with TRBD1 matching 9 bases. The germline CDR1 and CDR2 sequences are SGHVS and FQNEAQ. V was clipped by 5 bases and J by 4 bases; unmatched bases: 11. CDR3 length: 16 residues. CDR3 in DNA: TGTGCCAGCAGCCAAATCAACAGGGGGCTGGGCACTGAAGCTTTCTTT. Protein sequence: CASSQINRGLGTEAFF. Looking up the rest from reference TRBV7-8 and TRBJ1-1 gives the full variable domain: GAGVSQSPRYKVAKRGQDVALRCDPISGHVSLFWYQQALGQGPEFLTYFQNEAQLDKSGLPSDRFFAERPEGSVSTLKIQRTQQEDSAVYLCASSQINRGLGTEAFFGQGTRLTVV.

The chain carries TRBV7-3 and TRBJ2-7; 14 nucleotides line up with TRBD2. V lost 6 bases and J lost 1; bases outside the gene matches: 8. From germline, CDR1 is SGHTA and CDR2 FQGTGA. This CDR3 is 17 amino acids long. CDR3: CASRPGTSGGYSYEQYF. For the CDR3, the DNA is TGTGCCAGCAGGCCCGGGACTAGCGGGGGCTATTCCTACGAGCAGTACTTC.

The gene calls are TRBV7-2 and TRBJ2-7; 9 bases map to TRBD1. Germline V CDR1 and CDR2: SGHTA, FQGNSA. V gave up 3 bases and J gave up 4 bases; unmatched junction bases: 7. The CDR3 length is 15 residues. DNA of the CDR3: TGTGCCAGCAGCTTCGACGGACAGGGGTTTTACGAGCAGTACTTC. Translating it yields CASSFDGQGFYEQYF.

This chain uses TRBV21-1 with TRBJ2-1; the D segment call TRBD1 is taken from the table without a DNA check. TRBV21-1 is marked as a pseudogene. The CDR3 sequence is 22 residues long. The CDR3 protein is CASSKVGRGQRSRPIPYNEQFF. CDR3 bases: TGTGCCAGCAGCAAAGTGGGCAGGGGGCAGCGGTCCAGGCCAATCCCCTACAATGAGCAGTTCTTC.

This clone was found a few times. This chain uses TRBV11-2 with TRBJ2-5, with TRBD1 as a possible D gene (6 bases). CDR3 length: 16 amino acids. The V end lost 1 base, the J end lost 0 bases, and 12 bases lay between the germline ends. In germline, CDR1 is SGHAT, CDR2 FQNNGV. The CDR3 loop reads CASSLGGQKYQETQYF. The CDR3 DNA follows: TGTGCCAGCAGCTTAGGCGGACAGAAGTACCAAGAGACCCAGTACTTC.

The chain combines TRBV5-1 with TRBJ1-1, with D perhaps TRBD1 (5 bases). This CDR3 is built from 14 residues. V was shortened by 1 base and J by 3 bases, with 10 bases between the two germline ends. Per the germline V gene, CDR1 is SGHRS and CDR2 is YFSETQ. As DNA, the CDR3 is TGCGCCAGCAGCTTGCGTCAGGGTGACACTGAAGCTTTCTTT. Its translation is CASSLRQGDTEAFF.